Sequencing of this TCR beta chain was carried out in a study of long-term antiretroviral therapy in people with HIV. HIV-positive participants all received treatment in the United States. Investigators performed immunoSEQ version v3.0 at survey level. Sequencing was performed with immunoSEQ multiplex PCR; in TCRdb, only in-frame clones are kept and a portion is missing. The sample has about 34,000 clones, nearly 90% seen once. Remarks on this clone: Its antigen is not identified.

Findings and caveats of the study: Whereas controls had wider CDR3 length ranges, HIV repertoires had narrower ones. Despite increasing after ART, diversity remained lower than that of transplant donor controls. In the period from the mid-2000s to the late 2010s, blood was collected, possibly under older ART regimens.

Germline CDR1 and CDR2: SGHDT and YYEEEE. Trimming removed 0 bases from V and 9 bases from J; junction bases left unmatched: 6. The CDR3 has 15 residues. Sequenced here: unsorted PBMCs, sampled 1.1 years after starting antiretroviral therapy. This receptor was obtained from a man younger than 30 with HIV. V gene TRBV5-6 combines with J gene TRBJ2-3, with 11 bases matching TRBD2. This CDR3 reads CASSLVSSGGWTQYF. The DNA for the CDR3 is TGTGCCAGCAGCTTGGTATCTAGCGGGGGGTGGACGCAGTATTTT. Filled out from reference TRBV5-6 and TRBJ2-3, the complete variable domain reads DAGVTQSPTHLIKTRGQQVTLRCSPKSGHDTVSWYQQALGQGPQFIFQYYEEEERQRGNFPDRFSGHQFPNYSSELNVNALLLGDSALYLCASSLVSSGGWTQYFGPGTRLTVL.